Each of the 8 T cell receptor beta chains below was sequenced from the same sample in a study of human T cells and chemical hapten exposure. TCRdb re-called the RACE reads through MiXCR, storing one row per CDR3 protein. The table shows 370,000 or so distinct CDR3 sequences, with more than 4.5% occurring only once. Documented time point: patch test 1, 2 weeks after DPC sensitization. As to treatment: therapeutic diphenylcyclopropenone sensitization with weekly scalp DPC. Material: whole blood, obtained in connection with sensitization to the hapten diphenylcyclopropenone (DPC). These receptor sequences come from a woman aged 45-65 years with alopecia areata. Some clones in this sample may be carry-over from other donors' samples.

This clonotype has ten or more counts. J is TRBJ2-7 and V is TRBV27; 13 bases agree with TRBD2. The germline gives CDR1 MNHEY, CDR2 SMNVEV (reference sequence). The CDR3 loop spans 16 amino acids. V gave up 4 bases and J gave up 7 bases; unmatched junction bases: 10. The CDR3 here is CASSSQGLAGSKEQYF. The CDR3 nucleotides are TGTGCCAGCAGTTCCCAGGGACTAGCGGGGAGTAAAGAGCAGTACTTC.

This clonotype was recorded at least ten times. The chain couples TRBV24-1 to TRBJ2-3; no firm D call. The CDR3 runs to 14 residues. Germline CDR1 and CDR2: KGHDR and SFDVKD. Trimming cost V 4 bases and J 6 bases, with 13 bases left between them. The CDR3 sequence: CATSDLTPEDTQYF. In DNA, the CDR3 is TGTGCCACCAGTGACCTAACCCCCGAGGATACGCAGTATTTT.

In this sample, this clonotype turned up a few times. J is TRBJ1-4 and V is TRBV3-1, with 12 bases lining up with TRBD1. The CDR3 is made up of 18 amino acids. Germline-derived CDR1 and CDR2 are LGHDT and YNNKEL (reference sequence). J lost 8 bases, V lost 4 bases, and 14 bases had no gene match. The CDR3 DNA sequence: TGTGCCAGCAGCCGCACCGGGACAGGGGGCGCCGGGGGAGAAAAACTGTTTTTT. This codes for CASSRTGTGGAGGEKLFF.

The table lists this clonotype with a few counts. This may be a read error, as it is one base from a much larger clone. The V call is TRBV2, the J call TRBJ1-5, with D perhaps TRBD1 (6 bases). The germline V gene has CDR1 SNHLY and CDR2 FYNNEI. CDR3 size: 14 residues. The V end was cut by 5 bases, the J end by 0 bases, with 8 bases between. This chain's CDR3 is CASSWTDSNQPQHF. CDR3 in DNA: TGTGCCAGCAGTTGGACAGATAGCAATCAGCCCCAGCATTTT.

This clonotype was recorded at least ten times. This chain links TRBV30 with TRBJ2-1; D uncertain. V lost 2 bases and J 6 bases, leaving 5 bases between the germline ends. The CDR3 runs 11 residues. CDR1 and CDR2 (germline): GTSNPN, SVGIG (reference sequence). CDR3 in amino acids: CAWSPANEQFF. The CDR3 region has the DNA TGTGCCTGGAGTCCGGCCAATGAGCAGTTCTTC.

This clonotype was seen repeatedly, ten times or more. The rearrangement joins TRBV28 to TRBJ2-4, with D perhaps TRBD1 or TRBD2 (6 bases each). Germline assignment: CDR1 MDHEN and CDR2 SYDVKM. V dropped 8 bases and J dropped 0 bases, with 14 bases sitting between them. The CDR3 spans 15 residues. CDR3 DNA: TGTGCCAGCCGTGAAGGGGGGCTAGCCAAAAACATTCAGTACTTC. This codes for CASREGGLAKNIQYF.

This clonotype was detected a few times. This chain uses TRBV29-1 with TRBJ1-5; no firm D call. V lost 8 bases and J lost 1, with 15 bases in between. The CDR3 consists of 14 residues. Germline CDR1 SQVTM, CDR2 ANQGSEA. The CDR3 sequence: CSYLDGGSNQPQHF. The CDR3 DNA sequence: TGCAGCTACTTGGACGGAGGGAGCAATCAGCCCCAGCATTTT.

This clonotype was found a few times. This sequence joins TRBV6-5 and TRBJ1-2, with TRBD1 as a possible D gene (6 bases). Trimming pared 6 bases from V and 6 bases from J, leaving 17 bases between. In germline, CDR1 is MNHEY, CDR2 SVGAGI. The CDR3 spans 14 residues. CDR3 residues: CASSYRAPKDGYTF. In nucleotides, the CDR3 is TGTGCCAGCAGCTACAGGGCCCCCAAAGATGGCTACACCTTC.